The present T cell receptor (beta chain) was sequenced within a study of blood T cell repertoires in COVID-19. The overall study: Samples taken during acute and convalescent COVID-19 were collected in the United States, Italy and Spain. T cells, B-cell-depleted T cells, or PBMCs provided the cDNA or gDNA that served as material.

Trimming took 0 bases from V and 6 from J, leaving 11 bases between them. The CDR3 sequence is 14 residues long. Germline CDR1 reads KGHSH; CDR2 reads LQKENI. TCRdb's table, derived via immunoSEQ multiplex PCR, lists solely in-frame clones and lacks some. The sample lists approximately 150,000 clones, about 87% occurring once. The V gene is TRBV18, the J gene TRBJ1-2; D perhaps matches TRBD1 (6 bases). This TCR came from a woman aged 45-60 years with acute or convalescent COVID-19. Sequencing was done on a sample of peripheral blood. In nucleotides, the CDR3 is TGTGCCAGCTCACCACCGGGTCAGGGGAATGGCTACACCTTC. It encodes CASSPPGQGNGYTF.